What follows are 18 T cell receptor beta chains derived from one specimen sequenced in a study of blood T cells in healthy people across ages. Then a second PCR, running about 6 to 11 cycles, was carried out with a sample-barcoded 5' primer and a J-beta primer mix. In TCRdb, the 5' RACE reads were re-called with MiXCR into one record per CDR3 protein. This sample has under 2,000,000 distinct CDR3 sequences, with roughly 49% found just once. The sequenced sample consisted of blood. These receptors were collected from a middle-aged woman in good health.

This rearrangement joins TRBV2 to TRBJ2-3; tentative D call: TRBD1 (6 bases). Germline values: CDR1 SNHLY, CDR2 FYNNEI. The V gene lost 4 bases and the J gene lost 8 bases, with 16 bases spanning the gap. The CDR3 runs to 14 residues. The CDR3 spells CASSVIWTQGTQYF. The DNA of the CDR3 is TGTGCCAGCAGTGTGATCTGGACACAGGGTACGCAGTATTTT.

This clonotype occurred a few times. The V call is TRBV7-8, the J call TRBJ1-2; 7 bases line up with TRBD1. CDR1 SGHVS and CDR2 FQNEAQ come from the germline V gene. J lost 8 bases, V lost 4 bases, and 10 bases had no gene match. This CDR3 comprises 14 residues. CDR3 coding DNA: TGTGCCAGCAGCTACCGGGGCAGGGGGGTGGGCTACACCTTC. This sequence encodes CASSYRGRGVGYTF.

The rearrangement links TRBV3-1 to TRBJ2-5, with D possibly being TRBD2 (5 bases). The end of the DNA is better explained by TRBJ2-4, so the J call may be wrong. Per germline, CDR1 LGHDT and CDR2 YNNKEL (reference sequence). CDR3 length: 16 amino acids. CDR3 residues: CASSLAAEVELNIQYF. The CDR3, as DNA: TGTGCCAGCAGCCTAGCCGCGGAGGTAGAGTTGAACATTCAGTACTTC.

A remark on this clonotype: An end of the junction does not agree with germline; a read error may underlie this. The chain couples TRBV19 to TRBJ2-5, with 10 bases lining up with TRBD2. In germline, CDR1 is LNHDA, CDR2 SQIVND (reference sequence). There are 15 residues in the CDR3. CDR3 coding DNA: TGTACCAGTAGTATAGCTAGCGGGGGCCAAGAGACCCAGTACTTC. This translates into CTSSIASGGQETQYF.

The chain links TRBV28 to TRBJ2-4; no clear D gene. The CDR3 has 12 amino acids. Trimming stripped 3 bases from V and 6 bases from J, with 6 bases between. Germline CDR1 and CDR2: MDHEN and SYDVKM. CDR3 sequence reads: CASSFQTNIQYF. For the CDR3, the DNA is TGTGCCAGCAGTTTCCAGACAAACATTCAGTACTTC.

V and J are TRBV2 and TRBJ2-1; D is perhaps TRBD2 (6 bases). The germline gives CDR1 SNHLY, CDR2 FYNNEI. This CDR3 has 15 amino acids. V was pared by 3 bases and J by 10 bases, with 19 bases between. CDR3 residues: CASSDSLEGLGEQFF. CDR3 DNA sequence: TGTGCCAGCAGTGACTCCCTGGAGGGTTTGGGGGAGCAGTTCTTC.

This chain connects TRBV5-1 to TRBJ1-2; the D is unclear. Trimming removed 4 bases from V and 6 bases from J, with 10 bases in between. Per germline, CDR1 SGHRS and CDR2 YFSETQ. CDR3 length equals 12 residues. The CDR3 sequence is CASSPAGHGYTF. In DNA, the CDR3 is TGCGCCAGCAGCCCCGCCGGCCATGGCTACACCTTC.

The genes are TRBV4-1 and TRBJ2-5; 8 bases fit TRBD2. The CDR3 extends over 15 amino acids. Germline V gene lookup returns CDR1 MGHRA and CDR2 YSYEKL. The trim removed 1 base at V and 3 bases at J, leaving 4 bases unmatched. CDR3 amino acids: CASSQVGGGKETQYF. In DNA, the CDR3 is TGCGCCAGCAGCCAAGTCGGGGGGGGAAAAGAGACCCAGTACTTC.

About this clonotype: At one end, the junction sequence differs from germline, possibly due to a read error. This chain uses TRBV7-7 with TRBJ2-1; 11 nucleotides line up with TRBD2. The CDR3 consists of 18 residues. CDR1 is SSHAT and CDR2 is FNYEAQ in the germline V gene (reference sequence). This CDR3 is CASSLGTSGSSSYNEQFF. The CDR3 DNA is TGTGCTAGCAGCTTGGGGACTAGCGGAAGCAGCTCCTACAATGAGCAGTTCTTC.

The chain's CDR3 is CASSHQDWGLSYEQYF. CDR3 DNA: TGTGCCAGCAGCCATCAGGACTGGGGGCTCTCCTACGAGCAGTACTTC. V is TRBV3-1 and J is TRBJ2-7; D perhaps matches TRBD1 (6 bases). Germline-derived CDR1 and CDR2 are LGHDT and YNNKEL (reference sequence). V was trimmed by 3 bases and J by 0 bases, leaving 15 bases between them. The CDR3 has 16 amino acids.

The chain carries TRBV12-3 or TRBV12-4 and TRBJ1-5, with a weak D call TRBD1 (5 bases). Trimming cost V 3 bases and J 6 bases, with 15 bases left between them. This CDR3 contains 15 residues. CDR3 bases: TGTGCCAGCAGTTTGGGGCAGGGAACGGGTCAGCCCCAGCATTTT. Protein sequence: CASSLGQGTGQPQHF.

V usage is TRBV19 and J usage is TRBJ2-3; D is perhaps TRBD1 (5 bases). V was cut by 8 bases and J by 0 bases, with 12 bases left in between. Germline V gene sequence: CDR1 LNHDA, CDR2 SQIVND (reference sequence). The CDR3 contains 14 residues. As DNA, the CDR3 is TGTGCCAGTGAGAGGACATTCAGCACAGATACGCAGTATTTT. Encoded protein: CASERTFSTDTQYF.

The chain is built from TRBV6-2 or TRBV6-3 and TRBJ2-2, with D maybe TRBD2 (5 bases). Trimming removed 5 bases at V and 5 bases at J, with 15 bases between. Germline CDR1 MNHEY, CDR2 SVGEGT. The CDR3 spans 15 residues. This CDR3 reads CASSVGVLTTGELFF. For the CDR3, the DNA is TGTGCCAGCAGTGTCGGGGTTCTTACTACCGGGGAGCTGTTTTTT.

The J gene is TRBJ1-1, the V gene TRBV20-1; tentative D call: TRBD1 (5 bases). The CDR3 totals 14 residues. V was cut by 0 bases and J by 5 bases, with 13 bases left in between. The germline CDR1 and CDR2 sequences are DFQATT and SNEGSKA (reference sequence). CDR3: CSARDWGSGTEAFF. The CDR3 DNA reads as TGCAGTGCTAGAGATTGGGGCTCGGGGACTGAAGCTTTCTTT.

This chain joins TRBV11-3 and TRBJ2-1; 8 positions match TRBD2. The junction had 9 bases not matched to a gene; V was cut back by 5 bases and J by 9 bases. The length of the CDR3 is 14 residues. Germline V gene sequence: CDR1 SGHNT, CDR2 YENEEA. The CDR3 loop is CASSPGTRLGEQFF. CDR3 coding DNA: TGTGCCAGCAGCCCCGGGACTAGGCTTGGTGAGCAGTTCTTC.

The CDR3 DNA reads as TGTGCCAGCAGCTTAGAAGTGGGGAGCTCAGATACGCAGTATTTT. It translates to CASSLEVGSSDTQYF. The chain couples TRBV7-2 to TRBJ2-3, with D maybe TRBD2 (5 bases). The germline CDR1 and CDR2 sequences are SGHTA and FQGNSA. CDR3 size: 15 residues. The V and J ends lost 1 base and 4 bases respectively, with 12 bases between them.

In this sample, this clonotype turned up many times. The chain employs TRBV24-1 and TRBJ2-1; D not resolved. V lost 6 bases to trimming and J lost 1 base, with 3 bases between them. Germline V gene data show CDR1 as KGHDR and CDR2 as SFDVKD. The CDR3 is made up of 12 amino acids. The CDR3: CATSSSYNEQFF. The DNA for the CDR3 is TGTGCCACCAGTTCGTCCTACAATGAGCAGTTCTTC.

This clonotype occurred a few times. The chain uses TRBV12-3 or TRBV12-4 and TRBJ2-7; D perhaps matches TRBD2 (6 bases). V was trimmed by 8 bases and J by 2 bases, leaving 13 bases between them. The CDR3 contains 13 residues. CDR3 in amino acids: CASHLGGAYEQYF. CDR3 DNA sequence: TGTGCCAGCCATTTGGGGGGAGCCTACGAGCAGTACTTC.